This is a list of T cell receptor beta chains from one sample in a study of identical twins. TCRdb passed the 5' RACE reads through MiXCR, listing each CDR3 protein once. The table includes around 220,000 distinct CDR3 sequences, about 10% detected once. Material: memory T cells sorted from blood. The origin of the receptors is a man in his fifties in good health. Each CDR3 is given with its conserved first and last residue. A D gene is named only where the DNA matches it firmly. Not every row has a clone size; where given, it reads once, few, many or a size class.

D gene,V gene,J gene,clone size,CDR3 protein,CDR3 DNA
.,TRBV6-1,TRBJ2-1,few,CASNRGGAYNEQFF,TGTGCCAGCAACAGGGGGGGAGCCTACAATGAGCAGTTCTTC
TRBD2,TRBV7-2,TRBJ2-2,.,CASSWGSGTRTGELFF,TGTGCCAGCAGCTGGGGTAGCGGGACCCGCACCGGGGAGCTGTTTTTT
.,TRBV7-2,TRBJ2-1,few,CASRSGSGYNEQFF,TGTGCCAGCAGAAGTGGGTCGGGTTACAATGAGCAGTTCTTC
TRBD1,TRBV11-2,TRBJ1-3,.,CASSLDRTGHGNTIYF,TGTGCCAGCAGCTTAGACCGGACAGGGCATGGAAACACCATATATTTT
.,TRBV28,TRBJ2-1,many,CASSSWGGISYNEQFF,TGTGCCAGCAGTTCGTGGGGCGGGATATCCTACAATGAGCAGTTCTTC
TRBD1,TRBV28,TRBJ1-5,many,CASRGGQGYNQPQHF,TGTGCCAGCAGAGGGGGACAGGGTTACAATCAGCCCCAGCATTTT
.,TRBV5-1,TRBJ2-1,.,CASSSRAISSVEQFF,TGCGCCAGCAGCTCGAGGGCCATCTCTAGCGTTGAGCAGTTCTTC
TRBD1,TRBV2,TRBJ1-6,few,CASSTGTGASYNSPLHF,TGTGCCAGCAGTACCGGGACAGGGGCCTCCTATAATTCACCCCTCCACTTT
.,TRBV7-8,TRBJ2-7,few,CASSLVGGRNSYEQYF,TGTGCCAGCAGCTTAGTTGGGGGAAGAAACTCCTACGAGCAGTACTTC
.,TRBV20-1,TRBJ1-5,.,CSARGLNQPQHF,TGCAGTGCTAGGGGACTGAATCAGCCCCAGCATTTT
TRBD1,TRBV5-1,TRBJ1-4,many,CASSLAGQNNEKLFF,TGCGCCAGCAGCTTGGCGGGACAGAATAATGAAAAACTGTTTTTT
.,TRBV9,TRBJ2-6,many,CASTIGGGASGANVLTF,TGTGCCAGCACCATTGGGGGAGGTGCTTCTGGGGCCAACGTCCTGACTTTC
.,TRBV2,TRBJ1-5,many,CASSELSGRNQPQHF,TGTGCCAGCAGTGAATTGTCAGGTCGGAATCAGCCCCAGCATTTT
TRBD2,TRBV2,TRBJ2-5,many,CASSPLAGAETQYF,TGTGCCAGCAGCCCATTAGCGGGAGCGGAGACCCAGTACTTC
.,TRBV6-2/TRBV6-3,TRBJ1-2,few,CASSRRDYGYTF,TGTGCCAGCAGCCGCCGGGACTACGGCTACACCTTC
.,TRBV20-1,TRBJ1-2,few,CSAQTNRDGYTF,TGCAGTGCTCAAACCAACAGGGATGGCTACACCTTC
TRBD1,TRBV5-5,TRBJ2-7,.,CASSLTGGQPIYEQYF,TGTGCCAGCAGCTTGACAGGGGGACAGCCTATCTACGAGCAGTACTTC
TRBD1,TRBV6-1,TRBJ1-1,few,CASSSSMGRGRRSDQEAFF,TGTGCCAGCAGCTCTTCTATGGGGAGGGGGCGAAGATCCGATCAGGAAGCTTTCTTT
TRBD1,TRBV18,TRBJ1-3,.,CASSPGTGAGNTIYF,TGTGCCAGCTCACCAGGGACAGGGGCCGGAAACACCATATATTTT
.,TRBV11-1,TRBJ2-2,few,CASSLWGQGRENTGELFF,TGTGCCAGCAGCTTATGGGGGCAGGGACGGGAAAACACCGGGGAGCTGTTTTTT
TRBD1,TRBV20-1,TRBJ2-7,.,CSARAGGTGTYEQYF,TGCAGTGCTAGAGCGGGTGGGACAGGCACCTACGAGCAGTACTTC
.,TRBV11-1,TRBJ2-1,many,CASSPGMESSYNEQFF,TGTGCCAGCAGCCCGGGCATGGAGAGCTCCTACAATGAGCAGTTCTTC
.,TRBV20-1,TRBJ2-1,.,CSARVRRQAVYNEQFF,TGCAGTGCTAGAGTCCGCAGACAGGCGGTCTACAATGAGCAGTTCTTC
.,TRBV3-1,TRBJ2-2,.,CASSQGWTTGELFF,TGTGCCAGCAGCCAGGGCTGGACCACCGGGGAGCTGTTTTTT
.,TRBV20-1,TRBJ2-1,few,CSAVLGIGQFF,TGCAGTGCTGTGCTAGGGATCGGGCAGTTCTTC
.,TRBV6-2/TRBV6-3,TRBJ2-7,many,CASSYSGFDEQYF,TGTGCCAGCAGTTATTCAGGGTTCGACGAGCAGTACTTC
.,TRBV4-2,TRBJ2-7,few,CASSPGQTLSYEQYF,TGTGCCAGCAGCCCCGGTCAAACCCTCTCCTACGAGCAGTACTTC
.,TRBV4-3,TRBJ1-2,many,CASSQDFSFNYGYTF,TGCGCCAGCAGCCAAGATTTCAGTTTTAACTATGGCTACACCTTC
.,TRBV12-3/TRBV12-4,TRBJ2-2,few,CASSPYNGGSGELFF,TGTGCCAGCAGTCCCTATAATGGGGGGTCCGGGGAGCTGTTTTTT
.,TRBV6-6,TRBJ2-7,.,CASTVWAGDEQYF,TGTGCCAGCACTGTATGGGCAGGGGATGAGCAGTACTTC
TRBD2,TRBV19,TRBJ2-7,.,CASNPGLAGGYEQYF,TGTGCCAGTAACCCCGGACTAGCGGGAGGCTACGAGCAGTACTTC
.,TRBV6-2/TRBV6-3,TRBJ2-3,.,CASSNPWPDTQYF,TGTGCCAGCAGCAACCCCTGGCCAGATACGCAGTATTTT
.,TRBV3-1,TRBJ2-7,.,CASSQLTAEQYF,TGTGCCAGCAGCCAATTGACAGCCGAGCAGTACTTC
.,TRBV7-9,TRBJ1-1,few,CASSTRQFMNTEAFF,TGTGCCAGCAGCACCAGACAGTTCATGAACACTGAAGCTTTCTTT
.,TRBV18,TRBJ1-5,many,CASSPPKGSTNQPQHF,TGTGCCAGCTCACCACCGAAGGGAAGCACCAATCAGCCCCAGCATTTT
.,TRBV6-5,TRBJ2-5,few,CASSYPDTPQETQYF,TGTGCCAGCAGTTACCCAGACACCCCTCAAGAGACCCAGTACTTC
.,TRBV20-1,TRBJ2-3,.,CSARRSTDTQYF,TGCAGTGCTCGACGTTCCACAGATACGCAGTATTTT
TRBD1,TRBV5-1,TRBJ2-2,many,CASNLRTGYTGELFF,TGCGCCAGCAACCTACGGACAGGGTACACCGGGGAGCTGTTTTTT
.,TRBV2,TRBJ2-1,.,CASNPLGDTFNEQFF,TGTGCCAGCAACCCTCTTGGGGACACATTCAATGAGCAGTTCTTC
.,TRBV5-5,TRBJ1-2,.,CASSLRTENYGYTF,TGTGCCAGCAGCTTAAGGACAGAAAACTATGGCTACACCTTC
TRBD1,TRBV7-2,TRBJ2-5,few,CASSEQGAKGETQYF,TGTGCCAGCAGCGAACAGGGGGCTAAGGGAGAGACCCAGTACTTC
.,TRBV2,TRBJ2-3,many,CASSEGQRWDTQYF,TGTGCCAGCAGTGAGGGGCAGAGGTGGGATACGCAGTATTTT
.,TRBV6-2/TRBV6-3,TRBJ2-2,many,CASSPDRTSAGELFF,TGTGCCAGCAGCCCAGACAGGACGAGTGCCGGGGAGCTGTTTTTT
TRBD2,TRBV20-1,TRBJ2-1,few,CSASKSDGRVYNEQFF,TGCAGTGCTAGCAAGAGCGACGGGAGGGTTTACAATGAGCAGTTCTTC
.,TRBV20-1,TRBJ2-1,many,CSAPHPLASSYNEQFF,TGCAGTGCTCCTCACCCATTGGCGAGCTCCTACAATGAGCAGTTCTTC